This T cell receptor beta chain stems from a study of shared clonotypes between healthy human individuals. Study at large: CD4 naive and CD4 memory each took three plates per donor, while CD8 naive took two and CD8 memory one. Whole-study findings and limits: Blood alone was sampled, and tissue repertoires likely differ. Among donors, sharing of clonotypes was expected to be affected by sequencing depth.

V shed 1 base and J shed 1 base, with 11 bases lying between them. This CDR3 is 15 amino acids long. Germline lookup yields CDR1 SEHNR and CDR2 FQNEAQ (reference sequence). Deep level was the assay's run setting. Profiled with immunoSEQ multiplex PCR; TCRdb holds only in-frame clones, not every one. Of fewer than 1 million clones in the sample, 90% to 97% were seen once. The naive CD8 fraction comprised CD45RO-negative cells positively selected for CCR7 and excluded terminally differentiated effector memory CD45RA+ cells. Note on this clone: Its antigen is unknown.

This rearrangement joins TRBV7-9 to TRBJ2-7; possible D gene TRBD1, 5 bases. The sequencing input was naive CD8+ T cells sorted from blood. This receptor was obtained from a man in his thirties or forties in good health. The chain's CDR3 is CASSLVQGWSYEQYF. CDR3 coding DNA: TGTGCCAGCAGCTTAGTTCAGGGTTGGTCCTACGAGCAGTACTTC.